One TCR beta chain is described in this entry. What it binds is unknown. The entry originates in a study of T cell repertoires in cytomegalovirus infection. TCRdb passed the reads through MiXCR, listing each CDR3 protein once. The top ten clones hold around 7.6% of a sample with nearly 650,000 distinct CDR3 sequences, approximately 25% of them seen once. The V end lost 4 bases, the J end lost 2 bases, and 15 bases lay between the germline ends. The CDR3 is 15 amino acids. Overall study findings and caveats: CMV carriers having the relevant HLA were flagged by cumulative public TCR beta family frequency. Predominance within the ex vivo response was attributable to HLA-C-restricted CMV-specific TCR beta clonotypes.

The chain links TRBV23-1 to TRBJ2-7; TRBD2 might be the D (5 bases). TRBV23-1 is filed as an ORF, its function uncertain. This clonotype was sampled from a human donor in good health (CMV status not recorded). Some clones in this sample may be carry-over from other donors' samples. Sequencing used CD8+ T cells from PBMCs. The CDR3, as DNA: TGCGCCAGCAGTCCGTTAGACGGACTCGCCTACGAGCAGTACTTC. As protein: CASSPLDGLAYEQYF.